This T cell receptor (beta chain) was identified in a study of blood T cell repertoires in COVID-19. Assay: immunoSEQ multiplex PCR; the TCRdb copy retains only in-frame clones and omits some. The repertoire holds 350,000 or so clones, with about 92% as singletons. In Seattle, patients joined the study during active infection and were tracked longitudinally. The CDR3 contains 15 residues. Germline V gives CDR1 SGHTA, CDR2 FQGNSA. The V end lost 8 bases, the J end lost 0 bases, and 15 bases lay between the germline ends. V is TRBV7-2 and J is TRBJ2-3, with D possibly TRBD1 on 6 matching bases. This TCR came from a woman aged 55-69 years with COVID-19, enrolled during active disease. What was sequenced was peripheral blood. Here the CDR3 reads CASRPTGESTDTQYF. The CDR3 DNA sequence: TGTGCCAGCCGACCGACAGGTGAAAGCACAGATACGCAGTATTTT.